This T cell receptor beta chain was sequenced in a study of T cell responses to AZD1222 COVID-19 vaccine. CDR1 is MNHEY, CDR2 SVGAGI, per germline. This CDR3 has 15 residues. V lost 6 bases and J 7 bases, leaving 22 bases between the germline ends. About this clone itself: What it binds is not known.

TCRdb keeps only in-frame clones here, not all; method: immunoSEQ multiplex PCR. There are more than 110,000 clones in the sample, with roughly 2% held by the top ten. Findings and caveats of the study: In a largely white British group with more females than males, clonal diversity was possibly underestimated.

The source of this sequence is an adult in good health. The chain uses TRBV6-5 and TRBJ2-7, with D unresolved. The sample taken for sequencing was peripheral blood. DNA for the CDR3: TGTGCCAGCAGACCGCCGGGCCATCTGTCGCGAGAGCAGTACTTC. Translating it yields CASRPPGHLSREQYF.